This TCR beta chain was sequenced for a study of identical twins. Comment on this clonotype: The antigen is not known.

Template switching added a universal primer site; cDNA carried unique molecular identifiers. In TCRdb, the 5' RACE reads were re-called with MiXCR into one record per CDR3 protein. Found here are 500,000 to 650,000 distinct CDR3 sequences, more than 20% of them singletons; the top ten hold approximately 0.48%. CDR3 length: 17 residues. Germline V CDR1 and CDR2: SEHNR, FQNEAQ (reference sequence). The ends lost 4 bases at V and 4 bases at J; junction bases unmatched: 9. Overall study findings and caveats: Model-predicted out-of-frame TCR alpha sharing fell below observed values in monozygotic twins.

These records were also assigned to another study, of yellow fever vaccine responses in identical twins.

This chain links TRBV7-9 with TRBJ2-2, with 10 bases identical to TRBD2. The sequenced material came from CD4+ T cells sorted from blood. The sequence was obtained from a woman under 30 in good health. DNA for the CDR3: TGTGCCAGCAGCTCCCTGCTAGCGGGAGCATTCACCGGGGAGCTGTTTTTT. It translates to CASSSLLAGAFTGELFF.